The 13 T cell receptor beta chains listed next were all sequenced from one sample in a study of T cell repertoires in cytomegalovirus infection. No antigens are known for them. Via MiXCR, TCRdb re-called the reads, giving one row per CDR3 protein. The sample yields hundreds of thousands of distinct CDR3 sequences, 31% seen once. The sample in question was cultured CD8+ T cells from PBMCs, obtained from culture after CMV antigen stimulation. Receptors were obtained from a human donor in good health (CMV status not recorded). Some clones in this sample may be carry-over from other donors' samples.

This clonotype was observed a handful of times. The chain joins TRBV7-2 to TRBJ2-1; TRBD2 agrees at 7 bases. CDR1 is SGHTA, CDR2 FQGNSA, per germline. The V segment lost 5 bases and the J segment 4 bases; nucleotides outside the gene matches: 2. The CDR3 is made up of 13 amino acids. For the CDR3, the DNA is TGTGCCAGCAGCCGGGGGGATTACAATGAGCAGTTCTTC. Encoded protein: CASSRGDYNEQFF.

The chain combines TRBV6-8 with TRBJ2-2; D is unresolved. Trimming shortened V by 6 bases and J by 3 bases, and 11 bases separated the two germline ends. Germline CDR1 is MNHGY and CDR2 is SAAAGT. The CDR3 has 14 residues. The CDR3 region is CASSAWKHTGELFF. The CDR3 DNA sequence: TGTGCCAGCAGCGCATGGAAACACACCGGGGAGCTGTTTTTT.

This clonotype was found once. Being one base from a much bigger clone, this may be a read error. This chain joins TRBV28 and TRBJ1-5, with a possible D match to TRBD1 (6 bases). The CDR3 runs 16 residues. CDR1 and CDR2 (germline): MDHEN, SYDVKM. CDR3 DNA: TGTGCCAGCAGTTTGGAGGCAGGGGTAAGCATTCAGCCCCAGCATTTT. Its protein is CASSLEAGVSIQPQHF. The variable domain in full, completed from reference TRBV28 and TRBJ1-5, reads DVKVTQSSRYLVKRTGEKVFLECVQDMDHENMFWYRQDPGLGLRLIYFSYDVKMKEKGDIPEGYSVSREKKERFSLILESASTNQTSMYLCASSLEAGVSIQPQHFGDGTRLSIL.

The CDR3 reads CASTLGSVHGYTF. Written as DNA, the CDR3 is TGTGCCTCTACTTTAGGGTCGGTGCACGGCTACACCTTC. The chain recombines TRBV7-9 with TRBJ1-2, with D unresolved. V lost 11 bases and J 8 bases, leaving 21 bases between the germline ends. The CDR3 extends over 13 amino acids. Looked up from germline, CDR1 is SEHNR and CDR2 is FQNEAQ (reference sequence).

The CDR3 nucleotides are TGTGCCAGCAGTTACCTGATCACCGGGGAGCTGTTTTTT. Residues: CASSYLITGELFF. V usage is TRBV6-5 and J usage is TRBJ2-2, with D unresolved. Germline CDR1 MNHEY, CDR2 SVGAGI. This CDR3 contains 13 residues. V lost 2 bases, J lost 4 bases, and 5 bases lay in between.

In its sample, this clonotype was seen a few times. V gene TRBV12-3 or TRBV12-4 combines with J gene TRBJ1-5, with D perhaps TRBD1 (6 bases). The V end was cut by 3 bases, the J end by 0 bases, with 12 bases between. The CDR3 consists of 16 residues. The CDR3 here is CASSFWTAYSNQPQHF. The CDR3 DNA reads as TGTGCCAGCAGTTTTTGGACAGCCTATAGCAATCAGCCCCAGCATTTT.

The CDR3 nucleotides read TGTGCCAGCATCGATAGGGGCGGTCCGAACACCGGGGAGCTGTTTTTT. Translated: CASIDRGGPNTGELFF. The chain carries TRBV13 and TRBJ2-2, with D tentatively TRBD1 (5 bases). CDR3 size: 16 residues. Germline V CDR1 and CDR2: PRHDT, FYEKMQ (reference sequence). V gave up 7 bases and J gave up 0 bases, with 15 bases separating them.

There are a few counts of this clonotype. The V call is TRBV10-3, the J call TRBJ1-2; the match to TRBD1 covers 9 bases. With 7 bases clipped from V and 6 bases from J, the junction kept 6 bases outside the gene matches. Germline loops: CDR1 ENHRY, CDR2 SYGVKD. The CDR3 has 13 amino acids. CDR3 in amino acids: CAITGQGLDGYTF. The CDR3 DNA follows: TGTGCCATCACCGGACAGGGGCTGGATGGCTACACCTTC.

Comment on this clonotype: A much larger clonotype is one base distant, so this may be a read error. The chain joins TRBV6-6 to TRBJ1-5; no clear D. This CDR3 contains 14 residues. Germline V gene data show CDR1 as MNHNY and CDR2 as SVGAGI (reference sequence). The V end lost 4 bases, the J end lost 1 base, and 8 bases lay between the germline ends. CDR3: CASSSDMSNQPQHF. CDR3 bases: TGTGCCAGCAGTTCCGACATGAGCAATCAGCCCCAGCATTTT.

The chain couples TRBV29-1 to TRBJ1-2; 8 nucleotides align to TRBD1. V lost 7 bases, J lost 1 base, and 23 bases stayed unmatched. Germline V lookup: CDR1 SQVTM, CDR2 ANQGSEA. The CDR3 extends over 19 amino acids. The CDR3 DNA reads as TGCAGCGCCCACGGACAGGGCGGTTATAGTAAGGAGGTTAACTATGGCTACACCTTC. Its protein product is CSAHGQGGYSKEVNYGYTF.

This clonotype came up a few times. The chain recombines TRBV6-5 with TRBJ1-6; D not certain. This CDR3 contains 14 residues. Trimming removed 6 bases from V and 2 bases from J, with 8 bases in between. The germline V gene encodes CDR1 MNHEY and CDR2 SVGAGI. The CDR3 DNA reads TGTGCCAGCAGCCCCCGGCCCTATAATTCACCCCTCCACTTT. Translating it yields CASSPRPYNSPLHF.

This clonotype has more than one count but fewer than ten. This rearrangement joins TRBV12-3 or TRBV12-4 to TRBJ2-1, with D maybe TRBD1 (6 bases). V was shortened by 0 bases and J by 10 bases, with 13 bases between the two germline ends. The CDR3 sequence is 14 residues long. CDR3 loop: CASSLANRVNEQFF. For the CDR3, the DNA is TGTGCCAGCAGTTTAGCGAACAGGGTCAACGAGCAGTTCTTC.

The chain links TRBV5-6 to TRBJ1-1, with 7 bases identical to TRBD1. CDR3 length equals 13 residues. Germline CDR1 and CDR2: SGHDT and YYEEEE. V trimming: 5 bases; J trimming: 4 bases; junction bases outside the gene matches: 5. The DNA for the CDR3 is TGTGCCAGCAGTACAGGGGCTGGCACTGAAGCTTTCTTT. It specifies CASSTGAGTEAFF. Using reference TRBV5-6 and TRBJ1-1 for the parts outside the CDR3, the full variable domain is DAGVTQSPTHLIKTRGQQVTLRCSPKSGHDTVSWYQQALGQGPQFIFQYYEEEERQRGNFPDRFSGHQFPNYSSELNVNALLLGDSALYLCASSTGAGTEAFFGQGTRLTVV.